This T cell receptor beta chain was sequenced for a study of blood T cell repertoires in COVID-19. Some clones are missing from TCRdb's copy, which holds only in-frame ones; the method was immunoSEQ multiplex PCR. The sample has over 250,000 clones; approximately 89% are singletons. Germline CDR1 is LNHDA and CDR2 is SQIVND (reference sequence). V lost 1 base to trimming and J lost 2 bases, with 8 bases between them. The CDR3 totals 14 residues. The receptor was derived from an older woman with COVID-19, enrolled during active disease. V usage is TRBV19 and J usage is TRBJ1-1, with a weak D call TRBD1 (5 bases). Sequencing input: peripheral blood. DNA of the CDR3: TGTGCCAGTAGTATAGTTCAGGGAAACACTGAAGCTTTCTTT. Protein product: CASSIVQGNTEAFF.